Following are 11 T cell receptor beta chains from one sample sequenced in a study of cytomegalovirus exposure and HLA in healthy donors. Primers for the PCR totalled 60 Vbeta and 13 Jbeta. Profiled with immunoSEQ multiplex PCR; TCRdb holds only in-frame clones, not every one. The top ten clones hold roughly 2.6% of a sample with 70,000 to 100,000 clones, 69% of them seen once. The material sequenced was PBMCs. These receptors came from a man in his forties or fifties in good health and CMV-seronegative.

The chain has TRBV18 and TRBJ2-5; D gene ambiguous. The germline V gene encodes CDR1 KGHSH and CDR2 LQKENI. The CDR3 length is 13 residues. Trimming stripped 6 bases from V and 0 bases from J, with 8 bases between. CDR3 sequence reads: CASSSDYQETQYF. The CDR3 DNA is TGTGCCAGCTCGTCCGACTACCAAGAGACCCAGTACTTC.

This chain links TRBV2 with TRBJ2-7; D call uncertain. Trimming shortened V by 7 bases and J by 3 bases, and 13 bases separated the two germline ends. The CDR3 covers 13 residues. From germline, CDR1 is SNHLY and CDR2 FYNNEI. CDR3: CASNPNIFYEQYF. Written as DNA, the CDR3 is TGTGCCAGCAACCCGAACATCTTCTACGAGCAGTACTTC.

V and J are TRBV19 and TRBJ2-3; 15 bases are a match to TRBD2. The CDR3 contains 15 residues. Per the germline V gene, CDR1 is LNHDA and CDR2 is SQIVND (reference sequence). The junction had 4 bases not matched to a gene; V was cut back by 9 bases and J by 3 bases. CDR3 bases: TGTGCCAGCACAGGGACTAGCGGGAGGACAGATACGCAGTATTTT. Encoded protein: CASTGTSGRTDTQYF.

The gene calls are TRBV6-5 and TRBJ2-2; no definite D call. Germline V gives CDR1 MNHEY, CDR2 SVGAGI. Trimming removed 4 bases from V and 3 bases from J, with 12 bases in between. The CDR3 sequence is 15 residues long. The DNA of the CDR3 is TGTGCCAGCAGTTCCTCCAGAGGTTACACCGGGGAGCTGTTTTTT. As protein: CASSSSRGYTGELFF.

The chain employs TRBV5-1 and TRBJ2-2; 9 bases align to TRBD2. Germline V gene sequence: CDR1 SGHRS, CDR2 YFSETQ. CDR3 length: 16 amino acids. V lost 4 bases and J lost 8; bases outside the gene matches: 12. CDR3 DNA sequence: TGCGCCAGCAGCCCGACTAGCGGCCCCCTACAAGGGGAGCTGTTTTTT. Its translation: CASSPTSGPLQGELFF.

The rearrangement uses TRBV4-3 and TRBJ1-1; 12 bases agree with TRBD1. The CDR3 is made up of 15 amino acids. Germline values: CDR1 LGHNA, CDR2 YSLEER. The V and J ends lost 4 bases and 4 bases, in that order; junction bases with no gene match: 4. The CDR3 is CASSPEGQGATEAFF. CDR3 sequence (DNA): TGCGCCAGCAGCCCCGAGGGACAGGGGGCCACTGAAGCTTTCTTT.

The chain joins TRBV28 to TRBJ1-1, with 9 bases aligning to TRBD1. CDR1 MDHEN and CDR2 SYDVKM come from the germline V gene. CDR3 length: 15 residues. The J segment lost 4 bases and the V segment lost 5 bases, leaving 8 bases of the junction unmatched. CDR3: CASSVPGQGPTEAFF. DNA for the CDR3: TGTGCCAGCAGTGTACCGGGACAGGGACCCACTGAAGCTTTCTTT.

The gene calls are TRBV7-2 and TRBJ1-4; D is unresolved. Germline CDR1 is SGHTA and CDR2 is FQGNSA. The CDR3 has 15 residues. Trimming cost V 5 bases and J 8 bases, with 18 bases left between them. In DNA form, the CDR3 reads TGTGCCAGCAGCAGAACCATCCTGTCAGGCGAAAAACTGTTTTTT. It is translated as CASSRTILSGEKLFF. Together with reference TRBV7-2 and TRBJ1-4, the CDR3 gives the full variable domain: GAGVSQSPSNKVTEKGKDVELRCDPISGHTALYWYRQSLGQGLEFLIYFQGNSAPDKSGLPSDRFSAERTGGSVSTLTIQRTQQEDSAVYLCASSRTILSGEKLFFGSGTQLSVL.

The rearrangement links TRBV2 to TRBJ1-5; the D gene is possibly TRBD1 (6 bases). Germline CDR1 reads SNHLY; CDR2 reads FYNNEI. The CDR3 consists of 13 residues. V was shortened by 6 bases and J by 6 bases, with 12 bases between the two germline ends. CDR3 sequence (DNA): TGTGCCAGCAGAACAGGGTGGGGTCAGCCCCAGCATTTT. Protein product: CASRTGWGQPQHF. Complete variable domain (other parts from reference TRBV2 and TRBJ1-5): EPEVTQTPSHQVTQMGQEVILRCVPISNHLYFYWYRQILGQKVEFLVSFYNNEISEKSEIFDDQFSVERPDGSNFTLKIRSTKLEDSAMYFCASRTGWGQPQHFGDGTRLSIL.

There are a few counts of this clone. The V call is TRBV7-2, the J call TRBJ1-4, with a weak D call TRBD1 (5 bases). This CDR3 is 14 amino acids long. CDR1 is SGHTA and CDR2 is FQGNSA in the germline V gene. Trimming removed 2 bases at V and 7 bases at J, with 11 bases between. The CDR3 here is CASSLQGLSEKLFF. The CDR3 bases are TGTGCCAGCAGCTTACAGGGATTGAGTGAAAAACTGTTTTTT.

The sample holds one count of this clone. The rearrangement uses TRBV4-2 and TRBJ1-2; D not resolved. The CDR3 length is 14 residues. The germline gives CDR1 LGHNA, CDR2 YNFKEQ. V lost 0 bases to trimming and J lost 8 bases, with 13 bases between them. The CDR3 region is CASSQDQWGGGYTF. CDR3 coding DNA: TGTGCCAGCAGCCAAGATCAATGGGGAGGGGGCTACACCTTC.